This T cell receptor beta chain emerged from a study of blood T cells in healthy people across ages. Regarding the study as a whole: Percentage of naive T cells showed a strong correlation with TCR beta diversity.

The germline V gene encodes CDR1 MRHNA and CDR2 SNTAGT. Trimming cost V 4 bases and J 2 bases, with 25 bases left between them. The CDR3 length is 19 residues. Next came a second PCR, run for 7 to 11 cycles, which used a sample-barcoded 5' primer along with a J-beta primer mix. Each of the samples gave a minimum of 3 million paired-end reads that contained CDR3. Via MiXCR, TCRdb re-called the 5' RACE reads, giving one row per CDR3 protein. In the table there are approximately 790,000 distinct CDR3 sequences, less than 80% of which are singletons. For this clonotype: What it recognizes is unknown.

Peripheral blood was drawn, approximately 9.4 milliliters per donor. The authors extracted at least 6 micrograms of total RNA per sample. The TCR sequence derives from a man aged 25 to 40 in good health. The specimen sequenced was blood. V gene TRBV6-4 combines with J gene TRBJ2-3; D unclear. CDR3 sequence reads: CASSALFLYPLMATDTQYF. The DNA for the CDR3 is TGTGCCAGCAGTGCTCTCTTCCTTTACCCATTAATGGCCACAGATACGCAGTATTTT.